The 25 T cell receptor beta chains in this list originate from one sample, sequenced in a study of cytomegalovirus exposure and HLA in healthy donors. With 60 Vbeta and 13 Jbeta primers, the PCR was carried out. Produced via immunoSEQ multiplex PCR; TCRdb's table is partial and in-frame only. The table lists 160,000 or so clones, about 79% of them singletons, with 5% to 7.5% in the top ten. The sequencing input was PBMCs. These TCRs come from a man between 45 and 60 years old in good health and CMV-seropositive.

The rearrangement joins TRBV25-1 to TRBJ2-7, with 10 bases lining up with TRBD1. The CDR3 has 17 amino acids. The V gene's germline CDR1 is MGHDK and CDR2 SYGVNS. The J segment lost 0 bases and the V segment lost 3 bases, leaving 8 bases of the junction unmatched. This CDR3 reads CASSDPGGQGSSYEQYF. In DNA form, the CDR3 reads TGTGCCAGCAGTGACCCAGGGGGACAGGGGAGCTCCTACGAGCAGTACTTC.

This chain links TRBV10-3 with TRBJ2-3; 12 bases are shared with TRBD2. Trimming took 3 bases from V and 0 from J; bases not matched to a gene: 7. The CDR3 totals 18 residues. Germline CDR1 reads ENHRY; CDR2 reads SYGVKD. The chain's CDR3 is CAISEKGGLAGSTDTQYF. The CDR3, as DNA: TGTGCCATCAGTGAAAAAGGAGGACTAGCGGGAAGCACAGATACGCAGTATTTT.

In this sample, this clone turned up once. The CDR3 DNA is TGTGCCAGTAGTAACCGACAGGGTTTGGGGCCCCAGCATTTT. It translates to CASSNRQGLGPQHF. The chain joins TRBV19 to TRBJ1-5; TRBD1 matches at 7 bases. CDR3 length: 14 amino acids. V was clipped by 4 bases and J by 9 bases; unmatched bases: 9. Germline CDR1 reads LNHDA; CDR2 reads SQIVND (reference sequence).

This clone came up once. This sequence joins TRBV27 and TRBJ1-1; a weak D match, TRBD1 (6 bases). The CDR3 covers 13 residues. Trimming took off 6 bases at V and 8 bases at J, with 16 bases between the two ends. CDR1 and CDR2 from the germline V gene are MNHEY and SMNVEV (reference sequence). CDR3 nucleotide sequence: TGTGCCAGCAGGACGACAGGTGACTCCGAAGCTTTCTTT. It specifies CASRTTGDSEAFF.

V is TRBV7-2 and J is TRBJ1-2, with D unclear. CDR3 length: 14 amino acids. CDR1 and CDR2 from the germline V gene are SGHTA and FQGNSA. V was trimmed by 7 bases and J by 7 bases, leaving 19 bases between them. In DNA form, the CDR3 reads TGTGCCAGCAACCTTGAAAAAGCGAGCTCTGGCTACACCTTC. This encodes CASNLEKASSGYTF.

This chain links TRBV13 with TRBJ2-7; TRBD1 matches 9 bases. Trimming took 1 base from V and 3 from J; bases not matched to a gene: 4. Per germline, CDR1 PRHDT and CDR2 FYEKMQ (reference sequence). This CDR3 has 15 amino acids. CDR3 region: CASSLEGQGDYEQYV. CDR3 bases: TGTGCCAGCAGCTTAGAGGGACAGGGCGACTACGAGCAGTACGTC.

The chain links TRBV14 to TRBJ1-2; D may be TRBD1 (5 bases). The CDR3 length is 15 residues. Germline CDR1 is SGHDN and CDR2 is FVKESK. V gave up 0 bases and J gave up 6 bases, with 14 bases separating them. CDR3 DNA sequence: TGTGCCAGCAGCCAAGATGGGGCCAATCCAGATGGCTACACCTTC. Protein sequence: CASSQDGANPDGYTF.

The count of this clone is one. The chain joins TRBV5-1 to TRBJ2-1, with TRBD2 identical over 10 bases. CDR3 length: 16 amino acids. After removal of 4 bases from V and 2 bases from J, the junction contained 6 bases not matched to a gene. Germline V lookup: CDR1 SGHRS, CDR2 YFSETQ. The DNA of the CDR3 is TGCGCCAGCAGCCTCCTAGCGGGGGTCACCTACAATGAGCAGTTCTTC. Protein product: CASSLLAGVTYNEQFF.

CDR3 region: CASSPRPVAGLGSNTGELFF. The CDR3 DNA reads TGTGCCAGCAGCCCCCGGCCGGTAGCGGGGCTAGGATCGAACACCGGGGAGCTGTTTTTT. The genes are TRBV4-2 and TRBJ2-2, with TRBD2 identical over 8 bases. J was trimmed by 0 bases and V by 4 bases; bases with no gene match: 16. The CDR3 runs 20 residues. CDR1 is LGHNA and CDR2 is YNFKEQ in the germline V gene.

The chain joins TRBV28 to TRBJ2-7, with 10 bases fitting TRBD2. Per germline, CDR1 MDHEN and CDR2 SYDVKM. V was pared by 10 bases and J by 0 bases, with 6 bases of the junction left unmatched. This CDR3 region has 14 residues. This CDR3 reads CATTSGDSSYEQYV. The CDR3 nucleotides read TGTGCCACCACTAGCGGGGATAGCTCCTACGAGCAGTACGTC.

The J gene is TRBJ2-5, the V gene TRBV27; 8 bases match TRBD2. Germline loops: CDR1 MNHEY, CDR2 SMNVEV (reference sequence). The J segment lost 7 bases and the V segment lost 3 bases, leaving 16 bases of the junction unmatched. The CDR3 extends over 17 amino acids. CDR3 protein: CASSFDGPGLGIGTQYF. The CDR3 nucleotides read TGTGCCAGCAGTTTCGATGGCCCGGGACTAGGAATCGGGACCCAGTACTTC.

The chain uses TRBV5-5 and TRBJ1-2, with 10 bases aligning to TRBD1. Per germline, CDR1 SGHKS and CDR2 YYEKEE (reference sequence). The CDR3 consists of 17 residues. V shed 5 bases, J shed 0 bases, and the junction held 10 bases outside the gene matches. The CDR3 nucleotides are TGTGCCAGCAGTTCCGGGGACAGGGGAACGGCTAACTATGGCTACACCTTC. Amino acids: CASSSGDRGTANYGYTF.

The chain employs TRBV11-2 and TRBJ1-6; possible D gene TRBD1, 6 bases. The V end lost 6 bases, the J end lost 7 bases, and 10 bases lay between the germline ends. The CDR3 is made up of 13 amino acids. Germline V lookup: CDR1 SGHAT, CDR2 FQNNGV. Here the CDR3 reads CASRRTDNSPLHF. CDR3 nucleotides: TGTGCCAGCAGGAGGACAGACAATTCACCCCTCCACTTT.

The chain joins TRBV6-5 to TRBJ1-5, with D perhaps TRBD1 (6 bases). The CDR3 runs 14 residues. Germline CDR1 reads MNHEY; CDR2 reads SVGAGI. Trimming pared 5 bases from V and 7 bases from J, leaving 15 bases between. CDR3 protein: CASSKTGSWQPQHF. The CDR3 DNA follows: TGTGCCAGCAGTAAAACAGGGTCCTGGCAGCCCCAGCATTTT.

The chain has TRBV7-6 and TRBJ2-2; a weak D match, TRBD2 (5 bases). Germline CDR1 and CDR2: SGHVS and FNYEAQ. This CDR3 contains 16 residues. Trimming took 4 bases from V and 3 from J, leaving 15 bases between them. CDR3 loop: CASSSGVAPDTGELFF. CDR3 bases: TGTGCCAGCAGCTCCGGGGTGGCCCCAGACACCGGGGAGCTGTTTTTT.

The gene calls are TRBV5-4 and TRBJ2-5, with D possibly being TRBD2 (5 bases). The J call may not be correct, given that the DNA end is closer to TRBJ2-7. CDR3 size: 15 residues. Germline V gene sequence: CDR1 SGHNT, CDR2 YYREEE (reference sequence). The CDR3 DNA is TGTGCCAGCAGCTCTGGTAGAGGGAAGTCGCTCGAGCAGTACTTC. This translates into CASSSGRGKSLEQYF.

The CDR3 reads CASSRTAGSYNEQFF. CDR3 DNA sequence: TGTGCCAGCAGCCGGACTGCGGGCTCCTACAATGAGCAGTTCTTC. The chain combines TRBV4-2 with TRBJ2-1, with D possibly TRBD2 on 5 matching bases. V lost 4 bases, J lost 0 bases, and 10 bases lay in between. CDR1 is LGHNA, CDR2 YNFKEQ, per germline. The CDR3 is made up of 15 amino acids.

V and J are TRBV2 and TRBJ2-2, with a weak D call TRBD2 (6 bases). The V end was cut by 4 bases, the J end by 7 bases, with 19 bases between. There are 16 residues in the CDR3. The germline V gene has CDR1 SNHLY and CDR2 FYNNEI. CDR3 loop: CASSARTGAIIGELFF. DNA of the CDR3: TGTGCCAGCAGTGCCCGGACGGGAGCGATAATCGGGGAGCTGTTTTTT.

This clone has a handful of counts. This specimen includes other DNA sequences encoding the same CDR3. The chain recombines TRBV18 with TRBJ1-1; possibly TRBD1 for D (6 bases). The CDR3 extends over 12 amino acids. V shed 3 bases and J shed 4 bases, with 6 bases lying between them. CDR1 is KGHSH, CDR2 LQKENI, per germline. The DNA for the CDR3 is TGTGCCAGCTCACCGACAGGCACTGAAGCTTTCTTT. Protein product: CASSPTGTEAFF.

The chain's CDR3 is CASSSSGVAKNIQYF. CDR3 nucleotides: TGTGCCAGCAGTTCGTCGGGGGTAGCCAAAAACATTCAGTACTTC. The V call is TRBV6-5, the J call TRBJ2-4, with D perhaps matching TRBD2 (6 bases). Between the trimmed V and J ends, which lost 4 bases and 0 bases, there was a span of 10 bases. CDR3 length: 15 amino acids. Looked up from germline, CDR1 is MNHEY and CDR2 is SVGAGI.

This chain connects TRBV5-6 to TRBJ2-5, with TRBD1 as a possible D gene (5 bases). The V and J ends lost 4 bases and 0 bases respectively, with 10 bases between them. CDR3 length equals 14 residues. CDR1 and CDR2 from the germline V gene are SGHDT and YYEEEE. CDR3 nucleotides: TGTGCCAGCAGCCTATACAGGTACCAAGAGACCCAGTACTTC. It yields the protein CASSLYRYQETQYF.

This chain uses TRBV2 with TRBJ2-7, with 10 nucleotides matching TRBD2. The germline gives CDR1 SNHLY, CDR2 FYNNEI. The CDR3 is 16 amino acids. V lost 6 bases, J lost 4 bases, and 12 bases stayed unmatched. CDR3 loop: CASSSRPSGGGYEQYF. CDR3 in DNA: TGTGCCAGCAGCTCCCGTCCTAGCGGGGGAGGGTACGAGCAGTACTTC. The full variable domain, completed using reference TRBV2 and TRBJ2-7, is EPEVTQTPSHQVTQMGQEVILRCVPISNHLYFYWYRQILGQKVEFLVSFYNNEISEKSEIFDDQFSVERPDGSNFTLKIRSTKLEDSAMYFCASSSRPSGGGYEQYFGPGTRLTVT.

V and J are TRBV6-5 and TRBJ1-6, with 7 bases that match TRBD1. V was pared by 6 bases and J by 7 bases, with 6 bases of the junction left unmatched. The germline CDR1 and CDR2 sequences are MNHEY and SVGAGI. The CDR3 runs to 14 residues. The DNA for the CDR3 is TGTGCCAGCAGGTCGGCGACAGGGAATTCACCCCTCCACTTT. This translates into CASRSATGNSPLHF.

The table lists this clone with a count of one. The rearrangement joins TRBV7-9 to TRBJ1-1; D not resolved. Trimming took off 4 bases at V and 5 bases at J, with 8 bases between the two ends. Germline CDR1 SEHNR, CDR2 FQNEAQ (reference sequence). This CDR3 spans 12 amino acids. This CDR3 reads CASSSGGTEAFF. The CDR3 region has the DNA TGTGCCAGCAGCTCCGGCGGGACTGAAGCTTTCTTT.

The chain joins TRBV5-5 to TRBJ2-3; D is uncertain. Germline V CDR1 and CDR2: SGHKS, YYEKEE (reference sequence). The ends were cut back, 1 base at V and 1 base at J, with 10 bases in the middle. The CDR3 contains 15 residues. This CDR3 reads CASSLLVSGTDTQYF. CDR3 nucleotide sequence: TGTGCCAGCAGCTTGTTGGTCAGCGGCACAGATACGCAGTATTTT.